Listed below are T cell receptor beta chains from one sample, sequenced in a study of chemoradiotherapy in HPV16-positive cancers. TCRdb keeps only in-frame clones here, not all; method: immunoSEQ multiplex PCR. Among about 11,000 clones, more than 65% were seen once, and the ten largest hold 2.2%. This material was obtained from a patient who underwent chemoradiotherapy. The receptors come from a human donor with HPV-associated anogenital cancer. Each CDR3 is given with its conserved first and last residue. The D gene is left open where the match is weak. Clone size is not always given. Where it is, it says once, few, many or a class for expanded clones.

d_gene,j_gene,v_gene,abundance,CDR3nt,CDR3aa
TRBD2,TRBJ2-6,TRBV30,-,TGTGCCTGGGGACTAGCGGGCTCTGGGGCCAACGTCCTGACTTTC,CAWGLAGSGANVLTF
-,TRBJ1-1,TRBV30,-,TGTGCCTGGGCACAACCGAACACTGAAGCTTTCTTT,CAWAQPNTEAFF
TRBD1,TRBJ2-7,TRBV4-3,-,TGCGCCAGCAGTCGGGACAGGGGCTACGAGCAGTACTTC,CASSRDRGYEQYF
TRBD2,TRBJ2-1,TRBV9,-,TGTGCCAGCAGCGGGTTAGCGGGGGGGCCCTACAATGAGCAGTTCTTC,CASSGLAGGPYNEQFF
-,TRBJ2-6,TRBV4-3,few,TGCGCCAGCAGCCAAGATGCAGGGGCGTATGGGGCCAACGTCCTGACTTTC,CASSQDAGAYGANVLTF
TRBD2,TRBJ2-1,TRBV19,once,TGTGCCAGTAGTTCTAGCGGCGGAACCTACAATGAGCAGTTCTTC,CASSSSGGTYNEQFF
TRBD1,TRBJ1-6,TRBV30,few,TGTGCCTGGAGTGTACTGAGGGGGCTTAGCGCCCTCCACTTT,CAWSVLRGLSALHF
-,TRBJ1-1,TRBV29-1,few,TGCAGCGTTGGACTGGTTGGCACTGAAGCTTTCTTT,CSVGLVGTEAFF
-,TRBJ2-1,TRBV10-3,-,TGTGCCATCGGGGTCAATGAGCAGTTCTTC,CAIGVNEQFF
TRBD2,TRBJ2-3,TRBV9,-,TGTGCCAGCAGCGTAATTGGTCTAGCGGGGGGGCGAGATACGCAGTATTTT,CASSVIGLAGGRDTQYF
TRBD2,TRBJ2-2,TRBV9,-,TGTGCCAGCAGCCCCAGACTAGCGGGGGCCACCGGGGAGCTGTTTTTT,CASSPRLAGATGELFF
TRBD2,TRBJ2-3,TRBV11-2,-,TGTGCCAGCAGCTTAATGGCGGGGGGGCCGAGTGATACGCAGTATTTT,CASSLMAGGPSDTQYF
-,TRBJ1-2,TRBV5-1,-,TGCGCCAGCAGCCCACAGGACGGGGAGAAATATGGCTACACCTTC,CASSPQDGEKYGYTF
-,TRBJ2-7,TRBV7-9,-,TGTGCCAGCAGCTTAGTCCTCTTCCCCCTCGAGCAGTACTTC,CASSLVLFPLEQYF
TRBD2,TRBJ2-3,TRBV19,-,TGTGCCAGTAGTATCACTAGCGGGGGGGCTGATACGCAGTATTTT,CASSITSGGADTQYF
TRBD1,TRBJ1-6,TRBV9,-,TGTGCCAGCAGCGCTGGGGGACAGGGAAGGGATTCACCCCTCCACTTT,CASSAGGQGRDSPLHF
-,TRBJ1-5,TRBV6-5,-,TGTGCCAGCAAGGGGGGGCCATTCTTACAGCCCCAGCATTTT,CASKGGPFLQPQHF
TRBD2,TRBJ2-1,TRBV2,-,TGTGCCAGCAGTGATGGACTAGTCAGGGTCAATGAGCAGTTCTTC,CASSDGLVRVNEQFF
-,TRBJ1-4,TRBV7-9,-,TGTGCCAGCAGCTCCCAAGCTGTGGCTAATGAAAAACTGTTTTTT,CASSSQAVANEKLFF
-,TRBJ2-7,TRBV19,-,TGTGCCAGTAGTATAGCGGGCAGTCCCTACGAGCAGTACTTC,CASSIAGSPYEQYF
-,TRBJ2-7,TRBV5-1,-,TGCGCCAGCAGCTTGGAGGGGGACTCCTACGAGCAGTACTTC,CASSLEGDSYEQYF
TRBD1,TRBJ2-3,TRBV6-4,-,TGTGCCAGTACGGACAGGGAGATCGGCTTAAGCACAGATACGCAGTATTTT,CASTDREIGLSTDTQYF
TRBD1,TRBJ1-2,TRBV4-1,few,TGCGCCAGCAGCCAAGATCCCGCAGGGGGCTTAGATGGCTACACCTTC,CASSQDPAGGLDGYTF
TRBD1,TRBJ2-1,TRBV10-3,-,TGTGCCATCAGTGTCGTGGGACAGTTGACAGACAATGAGCAGTTCTTC,CAISVVGQLTDNEQFF
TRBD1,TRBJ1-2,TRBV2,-,TGTGCCAGCAGTCGACAGGGGTTGGATGGCTACACCTTC,CASSRQGLDGYTF
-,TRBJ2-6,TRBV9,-,TGTGCCAGCAGCGTGCCTACAGGGTCTGGGGCCAACGTCCTGACTTTC,CASSVPTGSGANVLTF
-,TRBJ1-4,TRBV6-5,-,TGTGCCAGCACCAGAGGGGGGGGCCGAGAAAAACTGTTTTTT,CASTRGGGREKLFF
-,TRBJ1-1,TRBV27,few,TGTGCCAGCAGTTTTTCGTGGGGAAGTACTGAAGCTTTCTTT,CASSFSWGSTEAFF
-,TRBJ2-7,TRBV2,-,TGTGCCAGCAACCCCCTCTCCTACGAGCAGTACTTC,CASNPLSYEQYF
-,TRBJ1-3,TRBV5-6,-,TGTGCCAGCAGCTTGGTGAACTCTGGAAACACCATATATTTT,CASSLVNSGNTIYF
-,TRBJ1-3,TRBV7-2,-,TGTGCCAGCAGCTTAGTCGGGGGCATCTCTGGAAACACCATATATTTT,CASSLVGGISGNTIYF
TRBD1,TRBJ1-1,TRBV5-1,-,TGCGCCAGCAAGGGTTCGCGGACAGGGAACACTGAAGCTTTCTTT,CASKGSRTGNTEAFF
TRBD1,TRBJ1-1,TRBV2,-,TGTGCCTGTACCGGGACAGGGGGCGCGGGCACTGAAGCTTTCTTT,CACTGTGGAGTEAFF
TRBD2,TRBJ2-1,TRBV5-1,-,TGCGCCAGCAGGCGGGGGGACAACAATGAGCAGTTCTTC,CASRRGDNNEQFF
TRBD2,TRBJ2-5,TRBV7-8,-,TGTGCCAGCAGCTTAGCACCAGCGGGGGGCGTCGAGACCCAGTACTTC,CASSLAPAGGVETQYF
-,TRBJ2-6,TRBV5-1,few,TGCGCCAGCAGCTTGGATCCAGGGGTTGGGGCCAACGTCCTGACTTTC,CASSLDPGVGANVLTF
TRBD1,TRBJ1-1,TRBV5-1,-,TGCGCCAGCAGCTTAAGTGGGACAGGGGACTCTGAAGCTTTCTTT,CASSLSGTGDSEAFF
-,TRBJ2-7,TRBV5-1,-,TGCGCCAGCAGCTTGACCGGGACAAGCTCCTACGAGCAGTACTTC,CASSLTGTSSYEQYF
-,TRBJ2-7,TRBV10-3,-,TGTGCCATCAGCTCCGACAGCCCCTACGAGCAGTACTTC,CAISSDSPYEQYF
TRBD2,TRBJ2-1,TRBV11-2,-,TGTGCCAGCAGCTTAGATGGGGGGGGTACTGAGCAGTTCTTC,CASSLDGGGTEQFF
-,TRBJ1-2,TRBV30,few,TGTGCCTGGAGTGACACCTATGGCTACACCTTC,CAWSDTYGYTF
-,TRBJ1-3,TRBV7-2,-,TGTGCCAGCAGCTTATTGGGCAGTGGAAACACCATATATTTT,CASSLLGSGNTIYF
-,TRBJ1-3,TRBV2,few,TGTGCCAGCAGTACCAGCTCTGGAAACACCATATATTTT,CASSTSSGNTIYF
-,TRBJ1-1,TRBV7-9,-,TGTGCCAGCAGCTTCGTCGCCGCTGAAGCTTTCTTT,CASSFVAAEAFF
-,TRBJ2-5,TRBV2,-,TGTGCCAGCAGTGCATTGGGGGGCCCTCAAGAGACCCAGTACTTC,CASSALGGPQETQYF
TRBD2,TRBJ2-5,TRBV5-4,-,TGTGCCAGCAGCTTGGTCCCGGGGAGGGAGGAGACCCAGTACTTC,CASSLVPGREETQYF
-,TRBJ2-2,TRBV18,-,TGTGCCAGCTCACGGCCCAGCCAGGGACCCCAGAACACCGGGGAGCTGTTTTTT,CASSRPSQGPQNTGELFF
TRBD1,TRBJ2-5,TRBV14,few,TGTGCCAGCAGCCACGGGACAGTGAGGTCAGAGACCCAGTACTTC,CASSHGTVRSETQYF